The present T cell receptor (beta chain) was sequenced within a study of T cells in localized non-small cell lung cancer. Germline V gives CDR1 MNHEY, CDR2 SMNVEV (reference sequence). This CDR3 is 14 amino acids long. V was pared by 3 bases and J by 1 base, with 9 bases between. Some clones are missing from TCRdb's copy, which holds only in-frame ones; the method was immunoSEQ multiplex PCR. Here the sample spans about 24,000 clones, approximately 88% being singletons. The sample in question was peripheral blood, obtained before any cancer treatment. V gene TRBV27 combines with J gene TRBJ1-1; no reliable D call. The TCR was taken from a man between 40 and 69 years old with stage I squamous cell lung carcinoma. The CDR3 region has the DNA TGTGCCAGCAGTTTCGGGCCCGGGAACACTGAAGCTTTCTTT. This gives the protein CASSFGPGNTEAFF.